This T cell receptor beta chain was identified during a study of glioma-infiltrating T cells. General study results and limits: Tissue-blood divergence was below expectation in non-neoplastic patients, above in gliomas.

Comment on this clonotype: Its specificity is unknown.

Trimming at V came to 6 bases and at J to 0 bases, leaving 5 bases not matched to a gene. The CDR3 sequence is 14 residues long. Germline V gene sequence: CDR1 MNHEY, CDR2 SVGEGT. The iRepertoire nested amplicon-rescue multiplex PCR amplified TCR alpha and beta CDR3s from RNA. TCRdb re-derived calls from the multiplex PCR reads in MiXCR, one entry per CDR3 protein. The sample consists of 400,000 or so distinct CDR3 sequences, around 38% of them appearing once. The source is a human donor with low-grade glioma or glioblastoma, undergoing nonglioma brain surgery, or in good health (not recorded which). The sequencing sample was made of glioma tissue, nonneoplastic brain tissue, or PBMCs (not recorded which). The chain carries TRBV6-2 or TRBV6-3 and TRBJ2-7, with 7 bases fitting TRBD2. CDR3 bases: TGTGCCAGCAGACCCGGGAGGAGCTCCTACGAGCAGTACTTC. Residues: CASRPGRSSYEQYF.